Below, 16 T cell receptor beta chains from the same sample are listed, as sequenced in a study of monozygotic twins with inflammatory bowel disease. TCRdb derives one entry per CDR3 protein from the 5' RACE reads, leaving out DNA. The table gives 300,000 to 350,000 distinct CDR3 sequences; the top ten clones make up over 2% of it. Sequencing was carried out using blood. Every receptor here comes from a human donor with ulcerative colitis or Crohn's disease, or a healthy co-twin of an affected twin (not recorded which).

This rearrangement joins TRBV5-1 to TRBJ2-1; the TRBD1 assignment by TCRdb is unverifiable without DNA. This CDR3 has 16 amino acids. Germline V gene data show CDR1 as SGHRS and CDR2 as YFSETQ. This chain's CDR3 is CASSLLPGPEYNEQFF.

The CDR3 spells CASSLAVAGQGFLSPLHF. The J gene is TRBJ1-6, the V gene TRBV7-2; the D call of TRBD1 rests on TCRdb alone, since no DNA is present to check it. In germline, CDR1 is SGHTA, CDR2 FQGNSA. CDR3 length: 18 amino acids. Drawing the rest from reference TRBV7-2 and TRBJ1-6, the complete variable domain is GAGVSQSPSNKVTEKGKDVELRCDPISGHTALYWYRQSLGQGLEFLIYFQGNSAPDKSGLPSDRFSAERTGGSVSTLTIQRTQQEDSAVYLCASSLAVAGQGFLSPLHFGNGTRLTVT.

This chain connects TRBV18 to TRBJ2-7; the TCRdb D gene call, TRBD1, has no DNA to confirm it. This CDR3 is built from 13 residues. CDR1 and CDR2 (germline): KGHSH, LQKENI. CDR3: CASSQADSYEQYF.

The chain uses TRBV12-3 or TRBV12-4 and TRBJ1-5. The CDR3 spans 15 residues. This CDR3 is CASSLYANSNQPQHF.

The rearrangement links TRBV10-3 to TRBJ2-5; TCRdb's D gene call, TRBD1, goes unchecked for lack of DNA. The CDR3 has 15 residues. The germline gives CDR1 ENHRY, CDR2 SYGVKD. This chain's CDR3 is CAISVGGALYETQYF.

The V gene is TRBV20-1, the J gene TRBJ2-7; with no DNA, the TCRdb D assignment of TRBD1 cannot be verified. Germline V gene lookup returns CDR1 DFQATT and CDR2 SNEGSKA (reference sequence). This CDR3 is 13 amino acids long. The CDR3 region is CSARDRYLFEQYF.

The chain couples TRBV23-1 to TRBJ2-7; TCRdb picks TRBD1, but there is no DNA to check that call. TRBV23-1 is an open reading frame whose function is uncertain. This CDR3 comprises 14 residues. CDR3 region: CASSQSGTGYEQYF.

The chain links TRBV12-3 or TRBV12-4 to TRBJ2-3; without DNA, the TCRdb call of TRBD1 cannot be checked. This CDR3 is built from 17 residues. The CDR3 sequence: CASSPAPGQGFPDTQYF.

The chain employs TRBV5-1 and TRBJ2-7. This CDR3 comprises 13 residues. The germline CDR1 and CDR2 sequences are SGHRS and YFSETQ. CDR3 sequence reads: CASSSDSYYEQYF.

The rearrangement joins TRBV6-5 to TRBJ2-1; the TCRdb call, TRBD1, lacks DNA for checking. The germline V gene encodes CDR1 MNHEY and CDR2 SVGAGI. This CDR3 is 15 amino acids long. The CDR3: CASSYGGGPYNEQFF.

The genes are TRBV6-5 and TRBJ1-5; absent DNA, TCRdb's TRBD1 call cannot be checked. Germline CDR1 reads MNHEY; CDR2 reads SVGAGI. The CDR3 runs to 13 residues. CDR3 in amino acids: CATKTGGDQPQHF.

The chain recombines TRBV7-6 with TRBJ2-7. The CDR3 has 14 residues. Germline V gene lookup returns CDR1 SGHVS and CDR2 FNYEAQ. This CDR3 is CASSPTLGNYEQYF.

The chain is built from TRBV7-9 and TRBJ2-2. Germline CDR1 is SEHNR and CDR2 is FQNEAQ (reference sequence). The CDR3 consists of 15 residues. CDR3 sequence: CASSLYSAGTGELFF.

Here the CDR3 reads CASNPSGATSTDTQYF. This sequence joins TRBV19 and TRBJ2-3; without DNA, the TCRdb call of TRBD1 cannot be checked. Germline lookup yields CDR1 LNHDA and CDR2 SQIVND (reference sequence). The CDR3 runs to 16 residues.

The genes are TRBV3-1 and TRBJ2-1; the D call of TRBD2 rests on TCRdb alone, since no DNA is present to check it. From germline, CDR1 is LGHDT and CDR2 YNNKEL (reference sequence). This CDR3 region has 17 residues. The CDR3 reads CASSQAALAGYYNEQFF.

The chain links TRBV5-1 to TRBJ2-6. Germline values: CDR1 SGHRS, CDR2 YFSETQ. The CDR3 has 14 amino acids. The CDR3: CASNLISAANVLTF.